Listed here is a single T cell receptor (beta chain). Attached unique molecular identifiers marked individual cDNA molecules. TCRdb recomputed calls from the 5' RACE reads with MiXCR, one row per CDR3 protein. The table records some 120,000 distinct CDR3 sequences, 14% to 15% of them present only once. CDR3 length: 11 amino acids. Germline V gene data show CDR1 as SQVTM and CDR2 as ANQGSEA. Trimming left V 4 bases short and J 5 bases short, with 8 bases between. This sample is part of a study of early T cells in non-severe SARS-CoV-2 infection. The sequence came from an adult who was a healthcare worker with PCR-confirmed SARS-CoV-2 infection or an uninfected control (not recorded which). This rearrangement joins TRBV29-1 to TRBJ1-1; D is ambiguous. Sequenced material: whole blood. This CDR3 reads CSVVTATEAFF. CDR3 sequence (DNA): TGCAGCGTTGTAACGGCGACTGAAGCTTTCTTT. The variable domain in full, completed from reference TRBV29-1 and TRBJ1-1, reads SAVISQKPSRDICQRGTSLTIQCQVDSQVTMMFWYRQQPGQSLTLIATANQGSEATYESGFVIDKFPISRPNLTFSTLTVSNMSPEDSSIYLCSVVTATEAFFGQGTRLTVV.